This T cell receptor beta chain came from a study of blood T cell repertoires in COVID-19. Study as a whole: The analysed material was cDNA or gDNA that came from T cells, B-cell-depleted T cells, or PBMCs.

The germline V gene encodes CDR1 SGHRS and CDR2 YFSETQ. The CDR3 sequence is 16 residues long. V gave up 3 bases and J gave up 0 bases, with 12 bases separating them. Authors' processing steps: Amplifying reference gene primers gave estimates of nucleated cell counts. Here immunoSEQ multiplex PCR was the method, and the copy in TCRdb shows in-frame clones only, minus some. From that table come the V and J calls and clone size; the DNA was used to work out D and trimming. Among approximately 46,000 clones listed, almost 90% were seen once. This TCR came from a man aged 50 or older with active COVID-19. The chain is built from TRBV5-1 and TRBJ1-4; D might be TRBD1 (6 bases). The sequenced material came from peripheral blood. Here the CDR3 DNA reads TGCGCCAGCAGCTCAGGGGTAGGGGCAACTAATGAAAAACTGTTTTTT. Amino acids: CASSSGVGATNEKLFF.